The TCR beta chain described here comes from a study of T cells in women clearing cervical HPV infection. Study context: Blood came at first lesion visit for cases, post-clearance for controls. Cases' blood sampling followed lesion detection by median approximately 140 days (90 to 200).

Profiling relied on immunoSEQ multiplex PCR, and the TCRdb table lists in-frame clones only, not all of them. Reported are some 46,000 clones; the ten largest clones contain under 40%. Notes on this clone: Read sequence stops 3 residues before the CDR3 end, and the germline J gene provides the missing end.

The ends lost 3 bases at V and 1 base at J; junction bases unmatched: 6. The CDR3 is made up of 15 amino acids. The germline V gene has CDR1 LGHNA and CDR2 YNFKEQ. Specimen: blood buffy coat. The rearrangement joins TRBV4-2 to TRBJ2-7, with TRBD1 matching 7 bases. The source of this sequence is a woman between 18 and 69 years old with a cervical HPV16 infection that either progressed to CIN3+ or cleared (not recorded which). The CDR3 sequence is CASSHTGDRSYEQYF. The DNA read from the CDR3 is TGTGCCAGCAGCCACACAGGGGATAGATCCTACGAG.